This T cell receptor (beta chain) was captured by sequencing in a study of blood T cell repertoires in COVID-19. Looking at the study overall: Collection of acute and convalescent COVID-19 samples took place in the United States, Italy and Spain. The cDNA or gDNA used as material had been derived from T cells, B-cell-depleted T cells, or PBMCs.

Per the original data handling: Amplified reference gene primers provided the basis for estimating nucleated cell counts. Here immunoSEQ multiplex PCR was the method, and the copy in TCRdb shows in-frame clones only, minus some. The DNA gave D and trimming, while V, J and clone size come from that table. The sample lists more than 250,000 clones, about nine tenths occurring once. The sequenced material came from peripheral blood. This TCR came from a man aged 50 or older with active or convalescent COVID-19.

The CDR3 is CASSQGQGALSTDTQYF. The CDR3 coding sequence is TGCGCCAGCAGCCAAGGACAGGGGGCTCTGTCAACAGATACGCAGTATTTT. The V call is TRBV4-1, the J call TRBJ2-3; TRBD1 agrees at 10 bases. With 1 base clipped from V and 3 bases from J, the junction kept 7 bases outside the gene matches. Germline V CDR1 and CDR2: MGHRA, YSYEKL. The CDR3 totals 17 residues.